The 7 T cell receptor beta chains reported below all come from one sample, sequenced in a study of lymphopenia after photon versus proton radiotherapy. Profiling relied on immunoSEQ multiplex PCR, and the TCRdb table lists in-frame clones only, not all of them. The profile shows roughly 30,000 clones, around nine tenths of them singletons. The sequencing here drew on peripheral blood, taken from a patient treated with proton-based radiotherapy. Receptors were obtained from an older woman with cholangiocarcinoma. Some clones in this sample may be carry-over from other donors' samples.

V is TRBV13 and J is TRBJ2-3; unclear D gene. From germline, CDR1 is PRHDT and CDR2 FYEKMQ (reference sequence). V dropped 1 base and J dropped 4 bases, with 6 bases sitting between them. The CDR3 has 13 residues. The CDR3 is CASSLVSSDTQYF. CDR3 DNA: TGTGCCAGCAGCTTAGTTTCGTCAGATACGCAGTATTTT.

The rearrangement joins TRBV5-4 to TRBJ2-3; 9 nucleotides align to TRBD2. V gave up 1 base and J gave up 6 bases; unmatched junction bases: 9. The germline gives CDR1 SGHNT, CDR2 YYREEE (reference sequence). CDR3 length: 16 residues. DNA for the CDR3: TGTGCCAGCAGCTTGCGGCTAGCGGGGAACGGGGATACGCAGTATTTT. This encodes CASSLRLAGNGDTQYF.

This clone occurred a few times. The chain's CDR3 is CASSIRTGLDTDTQYF. The CDR3 DNA sequence: TGTGCCAGCAGCATCCGGACAGGGCTAGACACAGATACGCAGTATTTT. This sequence joins TRBV7-2 and TRBJ2-3; 8 positions agree with TRBD1. Germline CDR1 is SGHTA and CDR2 is FQGNSA. The J segment lost 2 bases and the V segment lost 5 bases, leaving 9 bases of the junction unmatched. This CDR3 region has 16 residues.

The CDR3 is CASSEQGSGNTIYF. Here the CDR3 DNA reads TGTGCCAGCAGTGAACAGGGATCTGGAAACACCATATATTTT. V usage is TRBV6-1 and J usage is TRBJ1-3; possible D gene TRBD1, 5 bases. Germline lookup yields CDR1 MNHNS and CDR2 SASEGT. The CDR3 sequence is 14 residues long. With 2 bases removed from V and 1 base from J, the gap between germline ends came to 6 bases.

CDR3 coding DNA: TGTGCCAGCAGCAACCGGGACACCTTTCAGAGGGGTGAAGCTTTCTTT. Its translation: CASSNRDTFQRGEAFF. This chain links TRBV7-8 with TRBJ1-1, with D possibly being TRBD1 (6 bases). Per germline, CDR1 SGHVS and CDR2 FQNEAQ. This CDR3 spans 16 amino acids. Trimming shortened V by 5 bases and J by 7 bases, and 23 bases separated the two germline ends.

The V gene is TRBV29-1, the J gene TRBJ2-5, with D possibly matching TRBD2 (5 bases). CDR1 and CDR2 from the germline V gene are SQVTM and ANQGSEA. The CDR3 spans 13 residues. Trimming shortened V by 2 bases and J by 9 bases, and 16 bases separated the two germline ends. This CDR3 is CSVELDWTVAQYF. DNA for the CDR3: TGCAGCGTTGAACTGGACTGGACGGTGGCCCAGTACTTC. The full variable domain, completed using reference TRBV29-1 and TRBJ2-5, is SAVISQKPSRDICQRGTSLTIQCQVDSQVTMMFWYRQQPGQSLTLIATANQGSEATYESGFVIDKFPISRPNLTFSTLTVSNMSPEDSSIYLCSVELDWTVAQYFGPGTRLLVL.

The chain employs TRBV7-9 and TRBJ2-2, with unresolved D. The CDR3 is 15 amino acids. The germline V and J ends were trimmed by 4 bases and 4 bases, with 13 bases remaining between them. Germline V lookup: CDR1 SEHNR, CDR2 FQNEAQ (reference sequence). The CDR3 reads CASSSPLGLTGELFF. Written as DNA, the CDR3 is TGTGCCAGCAGCTCCCCCCTAGGCCTCACCGGGGAGCTGTTTTTT.